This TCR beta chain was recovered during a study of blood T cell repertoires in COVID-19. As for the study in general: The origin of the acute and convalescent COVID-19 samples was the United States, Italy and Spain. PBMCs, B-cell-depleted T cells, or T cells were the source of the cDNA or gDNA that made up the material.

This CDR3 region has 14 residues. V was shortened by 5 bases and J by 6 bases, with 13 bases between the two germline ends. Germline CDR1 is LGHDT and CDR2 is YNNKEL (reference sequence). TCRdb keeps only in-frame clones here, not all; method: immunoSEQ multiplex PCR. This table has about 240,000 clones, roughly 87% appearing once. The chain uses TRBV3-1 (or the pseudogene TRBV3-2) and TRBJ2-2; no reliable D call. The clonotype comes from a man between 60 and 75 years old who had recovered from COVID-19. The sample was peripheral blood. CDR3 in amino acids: CASSYGARAGELFF. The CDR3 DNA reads TGTGCCAGCAGCTACGGCGCTCGGGCCGGGGAGCTGTTTTTT.